Below are 14 T cell receptor beta chains sequenced from a single sample in a study of shared clonotypes between healthy human individuals. The table came from immunoSEQ multiplex PCR; TCRdb's copy has only in-frame clones and leaves some out. This sample has about 2.1 million clones, with about 92% found just once. Naive-designated CD8 cells lacked CD45RO, were positively enriched for CCR7, and omitted terminally differentiated effector memory CD45RA+ cells. The sample taken for sequencing was naive CD8+ T cells from PBMCs. These receptors were taken from a man aged 18 to 29 in good health. Some clones in this sample may be carry-over from other donors' samples.

The chain employs TRBV27 and TRBJ2-7; 8 bases map to TRBD1. CDR3 length equals 14 residues. Trimming took 2 bases from V and 6 from J; bases not matched to a gene: 6. Per germline, CDR1 MNHEY and CDR2 SMNVEV (reference sequence). DNA for the CDR3: TGTGCCAGCAGTTTAATCAGGGGGCTCGGCGAGCAGTACTTC. Amino acids: CASSLIRGLGEQYF.

The chain uses TRBV28 and TRBJ1-3, with a tentative D call TRBD1 (6 bases). The germline V gene encodes CDR1 MDHEN and CDR2 SYDVKM. Deletions cut 6 bases from V and 3 bases from J, with 18 bases between. The CDR3 contains 16 residues. In DNA form, the CDR3 reads TGTGCCAGCAGGGACGAACAGGGTAGTTATGGAAACACCATATATTTT. As protein: CASRDEQGSYGNTIYF.

The chain carries TRBV12-5 and TRBJ2-3; 8 nucleotides align to TRBD1. The V and J ends lost 1 base and 4 bases, in that order; junction bases with no gene match: 10. Germline-derived CDR1 and CDR2 are LGHNT and FRNRAP. There are 17 residues in the CDR3. Here the CDR3 reads CASGLATPQGVADTQYF. CDR3 sequence (DNA): TGTGCTAGTGGTTTGGCAACCCCACAGGGGGTTGCAGATACGCAGTATTTT.

The chain couples TRBV7-6 to TRBJ2-7, with TRBD1 matching over 8 bases. This CDR3 has 16 amino acids. J was trimmed by 0 bases and V by 5 bases; bases with no gene match: 9. Germline CDR1 reads SGHVS; CDR2 reads FNYEAQ. The CDR3 bases are TGTGCCAGCAGCCCAATGACAGGGGATCACTCCTACGAGCAGTACTTC. Its translation: CASSPMTGDHSYEQYF. The full variable domain, its missing parts supplied by reference TRBV7-6 and TRBJ2-7, is GAGVSQSPRYKVTKRGQDVALRCDPISGHVSLYWYRQALGQGPEFLTYFNYEAQQDKSGLPNDRFSAERPEGSISTLTIQRTEQRDSAMYRCASSPMTGDHSYEQYFGPGTRLTVT.

The chain has TRBV2 and TRBJ2-1, with 7 bases lining up with TRBD1. The length of the CDR3 is 15 residues. V shed 6 bases, J shed 1 base, and the junction held 6 bases outside the gene matches. CDR1 is SNHLY and CDR2 is FYNNEI in the germline V gene. The CDR3 DNA reads as TGTGCCAGCAGGCCTGACAGGGCATCCTACAATGAGCAGTTCTTC. Translation gives CASRPDRASYNEQFF.

The chain joins TRBV6-5 to TRBJ2-2; either TRBD1 or TRBD2 may fit D (5 bases each). V was cut by 0 bases and J by 6 bases, with 11 bases left in between. This CDR3 has 15 amino acids. The V gene's germline CDR1 is MNHEY and CDR2 SVGAGI. The CDR3 reads CASSYSGPWAGELFF. In DNA form, the CDR3 reads TGTGCCAGCAGTTACTCGGGACCCTGGGCCGGGGAGCTGTTTTTT.

The chain recombines TRBV9 with TRBJ1-2; TRBD1 matches 7 bases. Per germline, CDR1 SGDLS and CDR2 YYNGEE. The CDR3 totals 16 residues. The trim removed 3 bases at V and 5 bases at J, leaving 13 bases unmatched. Here the CDR3 reads CASSGQRTGLGYGYTF. CDR3 bases: TGTGCCAGCAGCGGACAACGGACAGGCTTGGGGTATGGCTACACCTTC.

This rearrangement joins TRBV7-9 to TRBJ2-7, with TRBD1 identical over 7 bases. V lost 5 bases, J lost 3 bases, and 16 bases stayed unmatched. The length of the CDR3 is 17 residues. Per the germline V gene, CDR1 is SEHNR and CDR2 is FQNEAQ (reference sequence). CDR3 nucleotide sequence: TGTGCCAGCAGCCCGAAACAACTAGGACAGGCTGGCTACGAGCAGTACTTC. Protein: CASSPKQLGQAGYEQYF.

The chain links TRBV25-1 to TRBJ1-2; D remains unclear. CDR1 is MGHDK, CDR2 SYGVNS, per germline. This CDR3 spans 12 amino acids. Trimming took 3 bases from V and 7 from J, leaving 9 bases between them. This chain's CDR3 is CASSEAFSGYTF. As DNA, the CDR3 is TGTGCCAGCAGTGAGGCCTTCTCTGGCTACACCTTC.

This sequence joins TRBV9 and TRBJ1-2, with D possibly matching TRBD1 (6 bases). CDR3 length equals 17 residues. Per the germline V gene, CDR1 is SGDLS and CDR2 is YYNGEE. V shed 3 bases and J shed 0 bases, with 18 bases lying between them. CDR3 region: CASSGQVPGSANYGYTF. The CDR3 DNA sequence: TGTGCCAGCAGCGGACAGGTCCCAGGTTCAGCTAACTATGGCTACACCTTC.

As for this clone: The same CDR3 arises from other DNA sequences in this sample as well. In DNA form, the CDR3 reads TGTGCCAGCTCTAGGGGCAATGAGCAGTTCTTC. It translates to CASSRGNEQFF. The genes are TRBV9 and TRBJ2-1, with D tentatively TRBD1 (5 bases). The CDR3 spans 11 residues. Germline-derived CDR1 and CDR2 are SGDLS and YYNGEE. Trimming stripped 7 bases from V and 6 bases from J, with 8 bases between. The complete variable domain, with remaining parts taken from reference TRBV9 and TRBJ2-1, reads DSGVTQTPKHLITATGQRVTLRCSPRSGDLSVYWYQQSLDQGLQFLIQYYNGEERAKGNILERFSAQQFPDLHSELNLSSLELGDSALYFCASSRGNEQFFGPGTRLTVL.

The rearrangement links TRBV4-1 to TRBJ2-7; D might be TRBD2 (5 bases). The V end lost 2 bases, the J end lost 3 bases, and 14 bases lay between the germline ends. This CDR3 is 15 amino acids long. Germline CDR1 MGHRA, CDR2 YSYEKL. The CDR3 sequence is CASSQHGERIYEQYF. The CDR3 nucleotides read TGCGCCAGCAGCCAACACGGGGAACGAATCTACGAGCAGTACTTC.

This clone was seen just once. This chain links TRBV7-9 with TRBJ2-7; perhaps D is TRBD1 or TRBD2 (5 bases each). This CDR3 is built from 13 residues. V shed 5 bases and J shed 7 bases, with 15 bases lying between them. CDR1 is SEHNR and CDR2 is FQNEAQ in the germline V gene (reference sequence). CDR3 bases: TGTGCCAGCAGCCCCGGGGCAGGGTATGAGCAGTACTTC. This codes for CASSPGAGYEQYF. The variable domain in full, completed from reference TRBV7-9 and TRBJ2-7, reads DTGVSQNPRHKITKRGQNVTFRCDPISEHNRLYWYRQTLGQGPEFLTYFQNEAQLEKSRLLSDRFSAERPKGSFSTLEIQRTEQGDSAMYLCASSPGAGYEQYFGPGTRLTVT.

CDR3 sequence (DNA): TGTGCCAGCAGTTTAAGAACGGGCCCTGGGGCCAACGTCCTGACTTTC. Encoded protein: CASSLRTGPGANVLTF. This chain connects TRBV27 to TRBJ2-6; D remains ambiguous. The CDR3 contains 16 residues. The germline gives CDR1 MNHEY, CDR2 SMNVEV (reference sequence). V shed 2 bases and J shed 2 bases, with 10 bases lying between them.